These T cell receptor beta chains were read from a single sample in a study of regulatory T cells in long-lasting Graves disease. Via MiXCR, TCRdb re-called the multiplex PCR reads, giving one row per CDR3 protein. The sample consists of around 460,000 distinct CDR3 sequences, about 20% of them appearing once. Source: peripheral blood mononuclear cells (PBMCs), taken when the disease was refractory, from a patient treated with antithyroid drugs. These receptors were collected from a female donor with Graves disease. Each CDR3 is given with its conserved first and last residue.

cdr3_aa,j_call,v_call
CASSHRGGENTEAFF,TRBJ1-1,TRBV7-9
CATSDLGLAGDNEQFF,TRBJ2-1,TRBV24-1
CSARDHLAGEGISYEQYF,TRBJ2-7,TRBV20-1
CASSIERGGQPQHF,TRBJ1-5,TRBV19
CASSFSQGAYQPQHF,TRBJ1-5,TRBV28
CASSSGTDTWGTQYF,TRBJ2-5,TRBV7-9
CASRPGGNEQFF,TRBJ2-1,TRBV6-1
CASSEGVLRGRGYEQYF,TRBJ2-7,TRBV6-1
CASSYDSNQPQHF,TRBJ1-5,TRBV6-5
CASSETLLPQFF,TRBJ2-1,TRBV2
CASSPGQGARTEAFF,TRBJ1-1,TRBV6-1
CASSYLQPQHF,TRBJ1-5,TRBV6-9
CASTPGSGKNIQYF,TRBJ2-4,TRBV6-1
CASSRGQDSLSSYEQYF,TRBJ2-7,TRBV6-1
CAISAQREDDTGELFF,TRBJ2-2,TRBV10-3
CASRAGLGGEQYF,TRBJ2-7,TRBV6-2/TRBV6-3
CASSPTGGTYEQYF,TRBJ2-7,TRBV28
CASSPGGGALPGRETQYF,TRBJ2-5,TRBV11-3
CASSPQGMSEKLFF,TRBJ1-4,TRBV9
CASIGTGGYYGYTF,TRBJ1-2,TRBV6-1
CSVVRGSLGNEQFF,TRBJ2-1,TRBV29-1
CASSLPTWEDTEAFF,TRBJ1-1,TRBV11-2
CASSLGRGFQETQYF,TRBJ2-5,TRBV6-2/TRBV6-3
CASSFRSNYGYTF,TRBJ1-2,TRBV12-3/TRBV12-4
CSANLDAGHLSYNEQFF,TRBJ2-1,TRBV20-1
CASSRPGQGREKLVF,TRBJ1-4,TRBV19
CASSTPGLYYEQYF,TRBJ2-7,TRBV28
CASSLRRRNTEAFF,TRBJ1-1,TRBV19
CASCAVGTNYGYTF,TRBJ1-2,TRBV6-2/TRBV6-3
CASSPPGSYEQYF,TRBJ2-7,TRBV7-9
CASSPSGYTF,TRBJ1-2,TRBV7-3
CASSLWGPNTEAFF,TRBJ1-1,TRBV12-3/TRBV12-4
CASSSFARGLDLSRGAVRYEQYF,TRBJ2-7,TRBV7-9
CASSLRQANTEAFF,TRBJ1-1,TRBV28
CASSLNRVQGEQYF,TRBJ2-7,TRBV11-2
CASSNEPTGQGNYEQYF,TRBJ2-7,TRBV28
CASSLSPGQSYERYF,TRBJ2-7,TRBV7-2
CAALAGQGKDTGELFF,TRBJ2-2,TRBV19
CASSFDRGPTGELFF,TRBJ2-2,TRBV5-5
CASRGPGGDGDYGYTF,TRBJ1-2,TRBV28
CASSLSTGGKGEQYF,TRBJ2-7,TRBV28
CSARDRRIYSPLHF,TRBJ1-6,TRBV20-1
CASRRRSENTEAFF,TRBJ1-1,TRBV6-1
CASSPATGGEQYF,TRBJ2-7,TRBV18
CASSLEVRDRDQPQHF,TRBJ1-5,TRBV7-2
CASKGQGETEAFF,TRBJ1-1,TRBV2
CASSRRFNEKLFF,TRBJ1-4,TRBV19
CAWSGGQFNEKLFF,TRBJ1-4,TRBV30
CASSLCFRAARDGGFF,TRBJ2-1,TRBV28
CATSRVWGPQETQYF,TRBJ2-5,TRBV15
CASSRLVHEQFF,TRBJ2-1,TRBV28